This paragraph covers one T cell receptor beta chain sequence. The data were taken from a study of blood T cell repertoires in COVID-19. Method: immunoSEQ multiplex PCR; TCRdb's copy keeps in-frame clones and lacks some. The top ten hold approximately 1.2% of the sample, which has around 260,000 clones, 90% seen once. The cohort comprised adults aged roughly 18 to 100 years residing in about 25 US areas. In Cohort 3, a recovered donor had either two negative PCRs, clearance, or symptom resolution. The CDR3 spans 15 residues. Per the germline V gene, CDR1 is SGHVS and CDR2 is FQNEAQ. Trimming removed 5 bases from V and 2 bases from J; junction bases left unmatched: 8.

This sequence was found in a woman in her twenties or thirties who had recovered from COVID-19. J is TRBJ1-2 and V is TRBV7-8, with 7 bases identical to TRBD1. Material for sequencing was PBMCs or T cells enriched from blood (not recorded which). CDR3 in amino acids: CASSPYETGNYGYTF. The CDR3 nucleotides read TGTGCCAGCAGCCCTTACGAGACAGGGAACTATGGCTACACCTTC.